Each of the 26 T cell receptor beta chains below was sequenced from the same sample in a study of T cell responses to AZD1222 COVID-19 vaccine. Profiling relied on immunoSEQ multiplex PCR, and the TCRdb table lists in-frame clones only, not all of them. The data show 95,000 to 150,000 clones, roughly 90% seen once. Sequences were derived from peripheral blood, sampled on day 0 of AZD1222 vaccination. The receptors come from an adult in good health.

The chain carries TRBV16 and TRBJ1-4, with D unresolved. This CDR3 is built from 12 residues. Between the trimmed V and J ends, which lost 0 bases and 11 bases, there was a span of 7 bases. Germline V gives CDR1 KGHSY, CDR2 FQNENV. CDR3 region: CASSQSSGKLFF. The CDR3 DNA is TGTGCCAGCAGCCAATCCAGTGGGAAACTGTTTTTT.

This chain connects TRBV28 to TRBJ1-5, with D uncertain. There are 15 residues in the CDR3. The V end lost 3 bases, the J end lost 3 bases, and 12 bases lay between the germline ends. CDR1 is MDHEN and CDR2 is SYDVKM in the germline V gene. The CDR3 region is CASSLPSGFNQPQHF. The CDR3 DNA sequence: TGTGCCAGCAGTTTGCCCTCGGGGTTCAATCAGCCCCAGCATTTT.

V and J are TRBV6-5 and TRBJ1-6; 10 bases are shared with TRBD1. The V gene end was trimmed by 2 bases and the J gene end by 9 bases; junction bases not matched to a gene: 1. The CDR3 length is 14 residues. Germline CDR1 and CDR2: MNHEY and SVGAGI. The CDR3 DNA reads TGTGCCAGCAGTTACGGGGACAGGGGTTCACCCCTCCACTTT. Encoded protein: CASSYGDRGSPLHF.

The genes are TRBV15 and TRBJ1-1, with no clear D. The CDR3 totals 14 residues. V was cut by 0 bases and J by 1 base, with 6 bases left in between. CDR1 and CDR2 from the germline V gene are LNHNV and YYDKDF (reference sequence). The CDR3 here is CATSRDQENTEAFF. The CDR3 region has the DNA TGTGCCACCAGCAGAGATCAAGAGAACACTGAAGCTTTCTTT. Full variable domain (outside the CDR3, taken from reference TRBV15 and TRBJ1-1): DAMVIQNPRYQVTQFGKPVTLSCSQTLNHNVMYWYQQKSSQAPKLLFHYYDKDFNNEADTPDNFQSRRPNTSFCFLDIRSPGLGDTAMYLCATSRDQENTEAFFGQGTRLTVV.

This chain uses TRBV15 with TRBJ1-3, with D unclear. Trimming took 0 bases from V and 4 from J, leaving 10 bases between them. CDR3 size: 15 residues. The germline gives CDR1 LNHNV, CDR2 YYDKDF (reference sequence). CDR3 nucleotide sequence: TGTGCCACCAGCAGAGATAGGCAGGTCGGAAACACCATATATTTT. Its protein product is CATSRDRQVGNTIYF.

V and J are TRBV9 and TRBJ2-7; maybe TRBD1 (5 bases). Trimming stripped 4 bases from V and 2 bases from J, with 10 bases between. This CDR3 has 13 amino acids. Germline CDR1 SGDLS, CDR2 YYNGEE. CDR3 sequence (DNA): TGTGCCAGCAGCCAGGGAAATCCCTACGAGCAGTACTTC. Translated: CASSQGNPYEQYF.

The chain links TRBV4-3 to TRBJ1-2; D possibly corresponds to TRBD1 (5 bases). V was shortened by 2 bases and J by 3 bases, with 22 bases between the two germline ends. The V gene's germline CDR1 is LGHNA and CDR2 YSLEER. This CDR3 region has 18 residues. The CDR3 is CASSQTEDGTPGDYGYTF. CDR3 nucleotide sequence: TGCGCCAGCAGCCAAACTGAGGACGGGACGCCTGGGGACTATGGCTACACCTTC.

The chain links TRBV29-1 to TRBJ1-4, with D unresolved. This CDR3 is built from 13 residues. CDR1 is SQVTM, CDR2 ANQGSEA, per germline. V shed 6 bases and J shed 4 bases, with 12 bases lying between them. This chain's CDR3 is CSVKASLNEKLFF. As DNA, the CDR3 is TGCAGCGTGAAGGCCAGCCTTAATGAAAAACTGTTTTTT.

A word on this clone: At the DNA level, this CDR3 is encoded by other sequences in the same sample as well. The chain carries TRBV9 and TRBJ2-5, with 14 bases identical to TRBD2. CDR3 length: 15 residues. Germline V CDR1 and CDR2: SGDLS, YYNGEE. V was clipped by 0 bases and J by 5 bases; unmatched bases: 0. CDR3 protein: CASSVGTSGRETQYF. CDR3 nucleotide sequence: TGTGCCAGCAGCGTAGGGACTAGCGGGAGGGAGACCCAGTACTTC.

V usage is TRBV11-3 and J usage is TRBJ2-7; tentatively, D is TRBD1 (9 bases). The germline gives CDR1 SGHNT, CDR2 YENEEA. CDR3 size: 14 residues. Trimming cost V 5 bases and J 7 bases, with 18 bases left between them. The CDR3 region is CASSAGQGLGEQYF. The CDR3 nucleotides read TGTGCCAGCAGCGCGGGACAGGGACTAGGAGAGCAGTACTTC.

This rearrangement joins TRBV27 to TRBJ2-6; D not resolved. The CDR3 runs 19 residues. Germline values: CDR1 MNHEY, CDR2 SMNVEV (reference sequence). Trimming removed 2 bases at V and 4 bases at J, with 21 bases between. The DNA for the CDR3 is TGTGCCAGCAGTTTAAAGTTCGGGCCCTCAAAGTCGGGGGCCAACGTCCTGACTTTC. It translates to CASSLKFGPSKSGANVLTF.

As concerns this clone: This same CDR3 is encoded by further DNA sequences in the sample. The genes are TRBV5-1 and TRBJ2-3; D uncertain. V lost 0 bases and J 0 bases, leaving 8 bases between the germline ends. Looked up from germline, CDR1 is SGHRS and CDR2 is YFSETQ. This CDR3 is 15 amino acids long. The CDR3 sequence is CASSLDGTSTDTQYF. CDR3 in DNA: TGCGCCAGCAGCTTGGACGGTACTAGCACAGATACGCAGTATTTT.

V gene TRBV29-1 combines with J gene TRBJ1-1, with D uncertain. The CDR3 is made up of 11 amino acids. The germline gives CDR1 SQVTM, CDR2 ANQGSEA. V lost 7 bases and J 5 bases, leaving 11 bases between the germline ends. The chain's CDR3 is CSASQRTEAFF. CDR3 DNA: TGCAGCGCCTCCCAGCGTACTGAAGCTTTCTTT.

The chain joins TRBV20-1 to TRBJ2-3; 7 bases agree with TRBD2. CDR3 size: 16 residues. Germline CDR1 and CDR2: DFQATT and SNEGSKA (reference sequence). Germline trimming cut 3 bases from V and 6 bases from J; bases unmatched to any gene: 15. The CDR3 protein is CSASPHMGGEGDTQYF. The CDR3 coding sequence is TGCAGTGCTAGTCCCCATATGGGAGGGGAGGGCGATACGCAGTATTTT.

The CDR3 nucleotides read TGTGCCAGCAGTCCGACGGGGGACAGATACACCGGGGAGCTGTTTTTT. Protein product: CASSPTGDRYTGELFF. The gene calls are TRBV6-6 and TRBJ2-2; the D gene is possibly TRBD1 (7 bases). In germline, CDR1 is MNHNY, CDR2 SVGAGI (reference sequence). This CDR3 has 16 residues. Trimming pared 5 bases from V and 3 bases from J, leaving 16 bases between.

The J gene is TRBJ2-3, the V gene TRBV12-3 or TRBV12-4, with D perhaps matching TRBD1 (5 bases). CDR3 size: 11 residues. V lost 3 bases, J lost 10 bases, and 8 bases lay in between. The CDR3 sequence: CASSLGPPQYF. The CDR3 nucleotides read TGTGCCAGCAGTTTGGGGCCCCCGCAGTATTTT.

This sequence joins TRBV7-6 and TRBJ1-3; D might be TRBD1 (6 bases). Germline V gene lookup returns CDR1 SGHVS and CDR2 FNYEAQ. There are 16 residues in the CDR3. V was clipped by 5 bases and J by 1 base, with 15 bases between them. CDR3 DNA sequence: TGTGCCAGCAGCCCTAGGGGGGGGCGGTCTGGAAACACCATATATTTT. Protein: CASSPRGGRSGNTIYF.

This chain links TRBV11-2 with TRBJ2-6; possibly TRBD1 or TRBD2 for D (5 bases each). From germline, CDR1 is SGHAT and CDR2 FQNNGV. The length of the CDR3 is 16 residues. Trimming shortened V by 1 base and J by 4 bases, and 11 bases separated the two germline ends. The CDR3, as DNA: TGTGCCAGCAGCTTAGTAGGGACCGACGGGGCCAACGTCCTGACTTTC. Its translation: CASSLVGTDGANVLTF.

This clone was seen only a few times. The chain employs TRBV7-9 and TRBJ2-3, with unresolved D. This CDR3 comprises 15 residues. V lost 1 base and J lost 5, with 13 bases in between. Germline V lookup: CDR1 SEHNR, CDR2 FQNEAQ (reference sequence). The CDR3 sequence: CASSLVPSLEDTQYF. The DNA for the CDR3 is TGTGCCAGCAGCTTAGTCCCTAGTTTGGAAGATACGCAGTATTTT. Using reference TRBV7-9 and TRBJ2-3 for the parts outside the CDR3, the full variable domain is DTGVSQNPRHKITKRGQNVTFRCDPISEHNRLYWYRQTLGQGPEFLTYFQNEAQLEKSRLLSDRFSAERPKGSFSTLEIQRTEQGDSAMYLCASSLVPSLEDTQYFGPGTRLTVL.

This rearrangement joins TRBV6-1 to TRBJ1-1; no clear D. CDR3 size: 14 residues. Per germline, CDR1 MNHNS and CDR2 SASEGT. Trimming stripped 2 bases from V and 2 bases from J, with 9 bases between. In DNA, the CDR3 is TGTGCCAGCAGTGAACCGGGTTTTAACACTGAAGCTTTCTTT. It translates to CASSEPGFNTEAFF.

This CDR3 is CASSYTGETQYF. The CDR3 nucleotides are TGTGCCAGCAGTTATACGGGGGAGACCCAGTACTTC. The rearrangement uses TRBV27 and TRBJ2-5; D is possibly TRBD2 (5 bases). With 4 bases removed from V and 5 bases from J, the gap between germline ends came to 8 bases. The germline gives CDR1 MNHEY, CDR2 SMNVEV (reference sequence). There are 12 residues in the CDR3.

The rearrangement uses TRBV6-1 and TRBJ2-2, with D tentatively TRBD2 (6 bases). The CDR3 totals 19 residues. Trimming took 2 bases from V and 0 from J, leaving 19 bases between them. Germline assignment: CDR1 MNHNS and CDR2 SASEGT. CDR3 in DNA: TGTGCCAGCAGTGAAAGTAGCGGACGAACGTACGCGAACACCGGGGAGCTGTTTTTT. Amino acids: CASSESSGRTYANTGELFF.

The gene calls are TRBV5-1 and TRBJ1-4; 7 bases are a match to TRBD1. The V gene's germline CDR1 is SGHRS and CDR2 YFSETQ. CDR3 length: 14 amino acids. Unmatched junction bases numbered 8, after V lost 4 bases and J lost 8 bases. CDR3 bases: TGCGCCAGCAGCCCTGGACAGGTCCGGGAAAAACTGTTTTTT. Its translation is CASSPGQVREKLFF.

V usage is TRBV29-1 and J usage is TRBJ2-1; 10 bases agree with TRBD2. Germline V lookup: CDR1 SQVTM, CDR2 ANQGSEA. The CDR3 loop spans 15 amino acids. With 0 bases clipped from V and 7 bases from J, the junction kept 6 bases outside the gene matches. The CDR3 coding sequence is TGCAGCGTTGAAGATCTCACTAGCGGGATAAATGAGCAGTTCTTC. This sequence encodes CSVEDLTSGINEQFF.

The chain has TRBV7-2 and TRBJ1-5; perhaps TRBD1 as D (6 bases). In germline, CDR1 is SGHTA, CDR2 FQGNSA. V lost 5 bases to trimming and J lost 1 base, with 6 bases between them. The length of the CDR3 is 13 residues. The CDR3 region is CASSQGSNQPQHF. The CDR3 coding sequence is TGTGCCAGCAGCCAGGGGAGCAATCAGCCCCAGCATTTT.

This rearrangement joins TRBV7-8 to TRBJ2-3, with 11 bases aligning to TRBD2. Germline trimming cut 3 bases from V and 2 bases from J; bases unmatched to any gene: 1. This CDR3 comprises 15 residues. Germline V gives CDR1 SGHVS, CDR2 FQNEAQ. CDR3 bases: TGTGCCAGCAGCTTGACTAGCGGGAACACAGATACGCAGTATTTT. Its protein is CASSLTSGNTDTQYF.